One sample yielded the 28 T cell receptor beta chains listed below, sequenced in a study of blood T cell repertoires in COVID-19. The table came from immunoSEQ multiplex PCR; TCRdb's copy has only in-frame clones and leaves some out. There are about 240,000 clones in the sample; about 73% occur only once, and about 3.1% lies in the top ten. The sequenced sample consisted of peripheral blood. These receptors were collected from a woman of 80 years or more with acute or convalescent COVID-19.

The CDR3 coding sequence is TGCGCCAGCAGCATTAGCGGGGGAAACACCGGGGAGCTGTTTTTT. It codes for CASSISGGNTGELFF. The chain combines TRBV5-1 with TRBJ2-2, with 9 bases matching TRBD2. The CDR3 runs 15 residues. The germline CDR1 and CDR2 sequences are SGHRS and YFSETQ. The J segment lost 2 bases and the V segment lost 4 bases, leaving 3 bases of the junction unmatched.

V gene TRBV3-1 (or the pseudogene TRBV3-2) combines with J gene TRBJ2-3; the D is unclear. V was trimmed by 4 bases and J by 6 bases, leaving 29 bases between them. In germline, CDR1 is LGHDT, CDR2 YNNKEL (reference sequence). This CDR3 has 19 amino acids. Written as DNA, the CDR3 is TGTGCCAGCAGCCCGTCAAACCCCTGCGAGGATATTGTCAAGGATACGCAGTATTTT. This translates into CASSPSNPCEDIVKDTQYF.

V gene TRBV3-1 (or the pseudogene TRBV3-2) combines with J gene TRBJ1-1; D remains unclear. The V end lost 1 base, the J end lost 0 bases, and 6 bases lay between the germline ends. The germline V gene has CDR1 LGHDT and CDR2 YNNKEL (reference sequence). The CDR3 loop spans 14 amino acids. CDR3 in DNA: TGTGCCAGCAGCCAAGCAGGATTGAACACTGAAGCTTTCTTT. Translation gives CASSQAGLNTEAFF.

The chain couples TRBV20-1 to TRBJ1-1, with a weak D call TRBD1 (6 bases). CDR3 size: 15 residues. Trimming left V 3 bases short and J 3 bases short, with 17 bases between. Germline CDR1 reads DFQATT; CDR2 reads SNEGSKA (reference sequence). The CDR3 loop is CSASNQGPGHTEAFF. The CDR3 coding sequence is TGCAGTGCTAGTAACCAGGGGCCCGGTCACACTGAAGCTTTCTTT.

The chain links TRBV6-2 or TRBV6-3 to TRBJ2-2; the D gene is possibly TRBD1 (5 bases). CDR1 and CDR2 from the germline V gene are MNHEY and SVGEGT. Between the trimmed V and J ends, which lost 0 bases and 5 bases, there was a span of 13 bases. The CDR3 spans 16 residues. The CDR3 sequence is CASSYSGRVSTGELFF. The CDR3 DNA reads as TGTGCCAGCAGTTACTCGGGCAGGGTGTCGACCGGGGAGCTGTTTTTT.

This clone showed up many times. CDR3 DNA sequence: TGCGCCAGCAGCTTGACGGGGAGGACTGAAGCTTTCTTT. The encoded protein is CASSLTGRTEAFF. This chain uses TRBV5-1 with TRBJ1-1; D uncertain. Germline loops: CDR1 SGHRS, CDR2 YFSETQ. Trimming removed 1 base from V and 5 bases from J, with 9 bases in between. This CDR3 region has 13 residues.

The CDR3 reads CASSQRRNEQFF. CDR3 DNA: TGTGCCAGCAGCCAACGGAGGAATGAGCAGTTCTTC. The chain has TRBV3-1 (or the pseudogene TRBV3-2) and TRBJ2-1; D is possibly TRBD2 (5 bases). Germline V gene data show CDR1 as LGHDT and CDR2 as YNNKEL (reference sequence). V lost 2 bases and J lost 7, with 6 bases in between. This CDR3 is 12 amino acids long.

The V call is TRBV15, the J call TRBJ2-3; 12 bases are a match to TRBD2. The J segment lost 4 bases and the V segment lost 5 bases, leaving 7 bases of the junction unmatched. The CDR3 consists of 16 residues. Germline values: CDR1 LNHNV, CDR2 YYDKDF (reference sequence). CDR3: CATSGRLAGAADTQYF. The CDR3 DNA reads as TGTGCCACCAGCGGAAGACTAGCGGGAGCAGCAGATACGCAGTATTTT. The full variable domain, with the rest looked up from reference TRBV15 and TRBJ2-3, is DAMVIQNPRYQVTQFGKPVTLSCSQTLNHNVMYWYQQKSSQAPKLLFHYYDKDFNNEADTPDNFQSRRPNTSFCFLDIRSPGLGDTAMYLCATSGRLAGAADTQYFGPGTRLTVL.

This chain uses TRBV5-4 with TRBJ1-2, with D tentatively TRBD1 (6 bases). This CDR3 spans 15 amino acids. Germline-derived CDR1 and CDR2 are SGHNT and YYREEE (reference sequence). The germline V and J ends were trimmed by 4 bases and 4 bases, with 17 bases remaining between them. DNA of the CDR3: TGTGCCAGCAGCGCAAATCCAGGGGTCACCTATGGCTACACCTTC. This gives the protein CASSANPGVTYGYTF.

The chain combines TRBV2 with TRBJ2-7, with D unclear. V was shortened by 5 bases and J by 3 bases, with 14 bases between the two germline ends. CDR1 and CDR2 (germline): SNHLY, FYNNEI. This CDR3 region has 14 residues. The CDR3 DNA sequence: TGTGCCAGCAGTCCCCCGCGACACCTCTACGAGCAGTACTTC. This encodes CASSPPRHLYEQYF. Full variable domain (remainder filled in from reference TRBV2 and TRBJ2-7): EPEVTQTPSHQVTQMGQEVILRCVPISNHLYFYWYRQILGQKVEFLVSFYNNEISEKSEIFDDQFSVERPDGSNFTLKIRSTKLEDSAMYFCASSPPRHLYEQYFGPGTRLTVT.

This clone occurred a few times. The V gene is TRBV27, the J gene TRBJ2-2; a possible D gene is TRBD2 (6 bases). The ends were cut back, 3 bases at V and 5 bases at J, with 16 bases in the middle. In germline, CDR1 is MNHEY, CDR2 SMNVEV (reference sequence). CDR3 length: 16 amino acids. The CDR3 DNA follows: TGTGCCAGCAGTTTTTATCCCCGGGGGTTGACCGGGGAGCTGTTTTTT. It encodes CASSFYPRGLTGELFF.

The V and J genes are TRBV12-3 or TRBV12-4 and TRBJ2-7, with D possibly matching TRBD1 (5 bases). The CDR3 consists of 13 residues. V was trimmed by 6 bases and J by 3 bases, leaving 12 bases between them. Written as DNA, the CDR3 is TGTGCCAGCAGATCGGACACCTACTACGAGCAGTACTTC. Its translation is CASRSDTYYEQYF.

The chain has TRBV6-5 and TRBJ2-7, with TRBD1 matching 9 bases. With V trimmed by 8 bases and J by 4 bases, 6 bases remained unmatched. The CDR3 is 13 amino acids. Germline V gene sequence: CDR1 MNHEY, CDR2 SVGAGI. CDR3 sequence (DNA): TGTGCCAGCTCCGGGACAGGGTGGTACGAGCAGTACTTC. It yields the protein CASSGTGWYEQYF.

The CDR3 nucleotides are TGCGCCAGCTATCCTGGGGCCAACGTCCTGACTTTC. Amino acid sequence: CASYPGANVLTF. V and J are TRBV10-2 and TRBJ2-6, with unresolved D. CDR3 length equals 12 residues. The germline V gene encodes CDR1 WSHSY and CDR2 SAAADI. Deletions cut 8 bases from V and 2 bases from J, with 4 bases between.

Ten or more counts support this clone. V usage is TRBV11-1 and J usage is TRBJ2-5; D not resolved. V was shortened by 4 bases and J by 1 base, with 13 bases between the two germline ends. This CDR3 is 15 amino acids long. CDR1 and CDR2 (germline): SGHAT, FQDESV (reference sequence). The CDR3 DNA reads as TGTGCCAGCAGCTACCCCGGTGGCGGCCAAGAGACCCAGTACTTC. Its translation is CASSYPGGGQETQYF.

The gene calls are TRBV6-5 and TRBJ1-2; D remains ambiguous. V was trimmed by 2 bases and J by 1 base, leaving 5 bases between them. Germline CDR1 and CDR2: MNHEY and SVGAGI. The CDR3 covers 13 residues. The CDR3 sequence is CASSYRSNYGYTF. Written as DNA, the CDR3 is TGTGCCAGCAGTTACAGGAGTAACTATGGCTACACCTTC.

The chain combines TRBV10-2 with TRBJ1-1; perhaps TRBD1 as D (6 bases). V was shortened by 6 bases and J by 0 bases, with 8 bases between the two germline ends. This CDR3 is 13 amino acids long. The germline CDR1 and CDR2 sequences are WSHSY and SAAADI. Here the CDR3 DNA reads TGCGCCAGCAGCGACAGGTTGAACACTGAAGCTTTCTTT. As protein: CASSDRLNTEAFF.

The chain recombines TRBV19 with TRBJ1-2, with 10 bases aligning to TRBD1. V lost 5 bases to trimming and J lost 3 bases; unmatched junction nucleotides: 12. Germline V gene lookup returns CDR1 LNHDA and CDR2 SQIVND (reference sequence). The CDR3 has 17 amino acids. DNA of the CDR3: TGTGCCAGTAGTTTAGGATCGGGACAGGGGAATGACTATGGCTACACCTTC. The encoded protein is CASSLGSGQGNDYGYTF.

CDR3 sequence: CASSPVPGENTEAFF. The CDR3 region has the DNA TGTGCCAGCTCACCAGTCCCAGGGGAGAACACTGAAGCTTTCTTT. The chain has TRBV18 and TRBJ1-1; tentatively, D is TRBD1 (6 bases). Trimming removed 2 bases at V and 1 base at J, with 11 bases between. The CDR3 has 15 amino acids. Germline lookup yields CDR1 KGHSH and CDR2 LQKENI.

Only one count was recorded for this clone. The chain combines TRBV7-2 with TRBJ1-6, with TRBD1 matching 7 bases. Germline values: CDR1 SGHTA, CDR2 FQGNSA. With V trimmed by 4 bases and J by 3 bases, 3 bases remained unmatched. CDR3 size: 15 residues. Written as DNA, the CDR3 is TGTGCCAGCAGCTCAGGACAGGTCTATAATTCACCCCTCCACTTT. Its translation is CASSSGQVYNSPLHF.

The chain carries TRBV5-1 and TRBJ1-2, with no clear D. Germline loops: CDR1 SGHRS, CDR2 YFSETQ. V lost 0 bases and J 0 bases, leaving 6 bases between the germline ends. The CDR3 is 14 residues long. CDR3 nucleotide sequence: TGCGCCAGCAGCTTGGTACTTACTAACTATGGCTACACCTTC. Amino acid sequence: CASSLVLTNYGYTF. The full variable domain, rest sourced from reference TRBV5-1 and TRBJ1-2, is KAGVTQTPRYLIKTRGQQVTLSCSPISGHRSVSWYQQTPGQGLQFLFEYFSETQRNKGNFPGRFSGRQFSNSRSEMNVSTLELGDSALYLCASSLVLTNYGYTFGSGTRLTVV.

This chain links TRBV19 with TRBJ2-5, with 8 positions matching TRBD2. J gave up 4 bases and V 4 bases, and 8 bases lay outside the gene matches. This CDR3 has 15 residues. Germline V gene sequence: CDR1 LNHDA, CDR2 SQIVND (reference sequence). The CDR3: CASSTTSGGPETQYF. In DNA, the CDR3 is TGTGCCAGTAGTACAACCTCGGGGGGGCCAGAGACCCAGTACTTC.

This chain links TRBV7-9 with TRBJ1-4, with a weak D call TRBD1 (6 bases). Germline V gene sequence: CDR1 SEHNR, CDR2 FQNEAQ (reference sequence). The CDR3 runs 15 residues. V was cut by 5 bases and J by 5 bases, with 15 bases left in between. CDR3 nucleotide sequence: TGTGCCAGCAGCCCCGGGGGGGCAGCAAATGAAAAACTGTTTTTT. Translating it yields CASSPGGAANEKLFF.

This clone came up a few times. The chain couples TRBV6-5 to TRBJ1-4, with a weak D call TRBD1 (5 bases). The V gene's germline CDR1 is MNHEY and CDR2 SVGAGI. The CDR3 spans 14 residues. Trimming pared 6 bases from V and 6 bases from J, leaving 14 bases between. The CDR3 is CASRRVGGDEKLFF. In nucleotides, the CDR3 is TGTGCCAGCAGGAGGGTAGGAGGGGATGAAAAACTGTTTTTT.

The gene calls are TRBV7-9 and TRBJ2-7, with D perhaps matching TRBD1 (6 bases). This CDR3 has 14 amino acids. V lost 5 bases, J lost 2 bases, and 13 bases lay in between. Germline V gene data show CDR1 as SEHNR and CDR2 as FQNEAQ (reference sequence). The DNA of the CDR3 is TGTGCCAGCAGCCGCGATGGACAGACCTACGAGCAGTACTTC. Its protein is CASSRDGQTYEQYF.

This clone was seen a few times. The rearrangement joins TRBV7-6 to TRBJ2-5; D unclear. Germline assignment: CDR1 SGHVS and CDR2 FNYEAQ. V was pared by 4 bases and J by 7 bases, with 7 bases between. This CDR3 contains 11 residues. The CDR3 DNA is TGTGCCAGCAGCTCAAGAGGGACCCAGTACTTC. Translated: CASSSRGTQYF.

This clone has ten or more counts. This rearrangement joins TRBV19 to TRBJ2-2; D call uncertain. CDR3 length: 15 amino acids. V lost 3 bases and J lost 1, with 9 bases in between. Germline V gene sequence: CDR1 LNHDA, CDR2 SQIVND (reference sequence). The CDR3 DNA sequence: TGTGCCAGTAGTATTCTCTCACAGAACACCGGGGAGCTGTTTTTT. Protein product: CASSILSQNTGELFF.

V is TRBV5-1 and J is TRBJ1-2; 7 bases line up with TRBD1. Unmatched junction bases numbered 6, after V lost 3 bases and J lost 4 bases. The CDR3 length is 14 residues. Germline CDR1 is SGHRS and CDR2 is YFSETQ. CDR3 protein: CASSSSGTAYGYTF. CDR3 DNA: TGCGCCAGCAGCTCTTCCGGGACAGCCTATGGCTACACCTTC.